This T cell receptor beta chain originates from a study of T cell clonality in common variable immunodeficiency. This clone was detected ten times or more. No antigen is known for it. The sequence runs out 3 residues before the end of the CDR3; the remainder is reconstructed from the germline J gene. Generated by immunoSEQ multiplex PCR, the TCRdb table keeps only in-frame clones and is missing some. The sample has 35,000 or so clones, none seen only once. Patients and controls were mostly of Caucasian heritage. The CDR3 contains 18 residues. V was pared by 1 base and J by 3 bases, with 8 bases of the junction left unmatched. Study-wide results and caveats: Patient heterogeneity in the CVID cohort limited correlations between repertoire features and clinical complications. Reportedly, TCR beta sequences from common variable immunodeficiency showed fewer deletions and N-nucleotide insertions. CVID subjects shared fewer TCRbeta clones than healthy controls did.

J is TRBJ2-7 and V is TRBV23-1, with 14 nucleotides matching TRBD2. TRBV23-1 is an ORF for which the function is uncertain. What was sequenced was peripheral blood mononuclear cells. The receptor's source is a person between 18 and 69 years old in good health. The CDR3 protein is CASSQWGLAGVRGYEQYF. CDR3 bases read: TGCGCCAGCAGTCAATGGGGACTAGCGGGAGTACGGGGCTACGAG.